The clone carrying this T cell receptor (beta chain) was counted only a few times. Antigen unknown. The time point is: pre-sensitization, week 0. The treatment is: therapeutic diphenylcyclopropenone sensitization with weekly scalp DPC. Phlebotomy was performed prior to application of every patch test. The CDR3 consists of 15 residues. V shed 5 bases and J 6 bases; nucleotides not matched to a gene: 12. CDR1 and CDR2 from the germline V gene are SQVTM and ANQGSEA. These data come from a study of human T cells and chemical hapten exposure. Turning to the study itself: Patients, mostly women, had alopecia areata, alopecia totalis or alopecia universalis. Study outcomes and limitations: Expanded TCRs formed significantly more large CDR3 similarity clusters than controls.

TCRdb called the RACE reads again in MiXCR, with one record for every CDR3 protein. Of a few hundred thousand distinct CDR3 sequences listed, 7.5% to 9% are singletons. This chain links TRBV29-1 with TRBJ2-1; 8 positions match TRBD1. The specimen comprised whole blood, sampled in connection with sensitization to the hapten diphenylcyclopropenone (DPC). This sequence was found in a woman in her thirties or forties with alopecia areata. Some clones in this sample may be carry-over from other donors' samples. CDR3 nucleotide sequence: TGCAGCGTTACCCCCTGGACAGGGAGATCCAATGAGCAGTTCTTC. Its translation is CSVTPWTGRSNEQFF.